A single sample gave rise to the 21 T cell receptor beta chains below, sequenced in a study of radiotherapy plus CTLA-4 blockade in lung cancer. Sequencing used immunoSEQ multiplex PCR; TCRdb keeps in-frame clones, though not all of them. The sample lists 50,000 to 65,000 clones, 75% to 85% occurring once. The sample was peripheral blood, taken from a patient treated with radiotherapy plus ipilimumab. The receptor source for this set is a human donor with non-small cell lung cancer who had a complete response to radiotherapy plus ipilimumab.

J is TRBJ1-5 and V is TRBV19; TRBD1 matches at 10 bases. The CDR3 consists of 16 residues. Germline loops: CDR1 LNHDA, CDR2 SQIVND (reference sequence). With 7 bases clipped from V and 6 bases from J, the junction kept 12 bases outside the gene matches. DNA of the CDR3: TGTGCCAGTATGGGGAGGGACAGGGGAGTCGGTCAGCCCCAGCATTTT. It codes for CASMGRDRGVGQPQHF.

The J gene is TRBJ2-7, the V gene TRBV5-6, with D possibly TRBD1 on 8 matching bases. V was trimmed by 6 bases and J by 1 base, leaving 14 bases between them. The germline V gene has CDR1 SGHDT and CDR2 YYEEEE. The CDR3 contains 14 residues. The CDR3 loop is CASKSQGGSYEQYF. The CDR3 nucleotides read TGTGCCAGCAAATCACAGGGGGGGTCCTACGAGCAGTACTTC.

The J gene is TRBJ1-1, the V gene TRBV7-9; D is unresolved. The length of the CDR3 is 16 residues. V lost 3 bases and J 4 bases, leaving 18 bases between the germline ends. Germline CDR1 and CDR2: SEHNR and FQNEAQ (reference sequence). CDR3 in amino acids: CASSLIRGPLGTEAFF. The CDR3 DNA reads TGTGCCAGCAGCTTGATTCGAGGCCCCTTGGGCACTGAAGCTTTCTTT. Complete variable domain (other parts from reference TRBV7-9 and TRBJ1-1): DTGVSQNPRHKITKRGQNVTFRCDPISEHNRLYWYRQTLGQGPEFLTYFQNEAQLEKSRLLSDRFSAERPKGSFSTLEIQRTEQGDSAMYLCASSLIRGPLGTEAFFGQGTRLTVV.

This clone was observed a single time. This chain joins TRBV7-9 and TRBJ1-1; TRBD1 aligns across 7 bases. Germline loops: CDR1 SEHNR, CDR2 FQNEAQ (reference sequence). This CDR3 spans 13 amino acids. Trimming cost V 5 bases and J 7 bases; bases outside gene matches: 7. The CDR3, as DNA: TGTGCCAGCAGCCCAAGGGGGCAGGGTGAAGCTTTCTTT. This encodes CASSPRGQGEAFF.

The J gene is TRBJ2-3, the V gene TRBV5-6; D may be TRBD2 (5 bases). This CDR3 comprises 14 residues. The V end lost 0 bases, the J end lost 2 bases, and 7 bases lay between the germline ends. Germline V CDR1 and CDR2: SGHDT, YYEEEE. The CDR3 loop reads CASSLGLHTDTQYF. As DNA, the CDR3 is TGTGCCAGCAGCTTGGGACTACACACAGATACGCAGTATTTT.

This sequence joins TRBV4-1 and TRBJ2-1, with D tentatively TRBD1 (5 bases). CDR3 length: 14 amino acids. V was clipped by 4 bases and J by 10 bases, with 17 bases between them. The germline CDR1 and CDR2 sequences are MGHRA and YSYEKL. The CDR3 nucleotides are TGCGCCAGCAGCCCATTGACAGATACAATCGAGCAGTTCTTC. Translation gives CASSPLTDTIEQFF.

CDR3 protein: CAWSWTGRSYNSPLHF. Here the CDR3 DNA reads TGTGCCTGGAGTTGGACAGGGCGGTCCTATAATTCACCCCTCCACTTT. The chain combines TRBV30 with TRBJ1-6; TRBD1 agrees at 8 bases. Losses at the gene ends were 2 bases for V and 1 base for J; bases not matched to a gene: 4. The CDR3 loop spans 16 amino acids. Germline V gives CDR1 GTSNPN, CDR2 SVGIG (reference sequence).

The rearrangement joins TRBV5-1 to TRBJ2-2; 9 bases map to TRBD1. Germline V gives CDR1 SGHRS, CDR2 YFSETQ. CDR3 length equals 15 residues. Losses at the gene ends were 4 bases for V and 10 bases for J; bases not matched to a gene: 11. The CDR3: CASSGGDRDTKELFF. In nucleotides, the CDR3 is TGCGCCAGCAGCGGCGGGGACAGGGACACAAAGGAGCTGTTTTTT.

The rearrangement joins TRBV7-2 to TRBJ2-5, with TRBD2 matching over 15 bases. V was clipped by 5 bases and J by 1 base; unmatched bases: 8. CDR1 is SGHTA, CDR2 FQGNSA, per germline. CDR3 length: 18 amino acids. The CDR3 region is CASSRTSGGAQLQETQYF. The CDR3 region has the DNA TGTGCCAGCAGCCGGACTAGCGGGGGGGCCCAACTCCAAGAGACCCAGTACTTC. Looking up the rest from reference TRBV7-2 and TRBJ2-5 gives the full variable domain: GAGVSQSPSNKVTEKGKDVELRCDPISGHTALYWYRQSLGQGLEFLIYFQGNSAPDKSGLPSDRFSAERTGGSVSTLTIQRTQQEDSAVYLCASSRTSGGAQLQETQYFGPGTRLLVL.

This chain's CDR3 is CASSVENEQFF. The CDR3 DNA follows: TGTGCCAGCAGTGTAGAAAATGAGCAGTTCTTC. The chain links TRBV27 to TRBJ2-1; D is unclear. This CDR3 has 11 amino acids. Trimming cost V 5 bases and J 7 bases, with 6 bases left between them. The V gene's germline CDR1 is MNHEY and CDR2 SMNVEV (reference sequence).

The J gene is TRBJ2-4, the V gene TRBV19, with TRBD1 matching over 7 bases. Germline CDR1 reads LNHDA; CDR2 reads SQIVND (reference sequence). V lost 4 bases, J lost 8 bases, and 14 bases stayed unmatched. The CDR3 is 16 amino acids. CDR3 residues: CASSTLAGTDRYIQYF. CDR3 nucleotide sequence: TGTGCCAGTAGTACCCTCGCCGGGACAGATCGATACATTCAGTACTTC.

The chain joins TRBV28 to TRBJ2-3; possible D gene TRBD2, 6 bases. The V and J ends lost 5 bases and 4 bases respectively, with 16 bases between them. The germline CDR1 and CDR2 sequences are MDHEN and SYDVKM. The CDR3 length is 15 residues. The CDR3 loop reads CASSPGGLRADTQYF. The CDR3, as DNA: TGTGCCAGCAGTCCCGGGGGTTTAAGGGCAGATACGCAGTATTTT.

Of note for this clone: The same CDR3 is also encoded by other DNA sequences in this sample. This sequence joins TRBV10-3 and TRBJ2-1, with 7 positions matching TRBD2. V was clipped by 4 bases and J by 7 bases; unmatched bases: 1. The germline V gene has CDR1 ENHRY and CDR2 SYGVKD. This CDR3 is 12 amino acids long. The CDR3 loop reads CAISGGGNEQFF. As DNA, the CDR3 is TGTGCCATCAGTGGGGGGGGGAATGAGCAGTTCTTC.

This clone was seen once. The chain couples TRBV5-6 to TRBJ2-7; TRBD2 matches at 10 bases. This CDR3 is 15 amino acids long. The germline CDR1 and CDR2 sequences are SGHDT and YYEEEE. Losses at the gene ends were 2 bases for V and 2 bases for J; bases not matched to a gene: 4. CDR3: CASSFVAGGPYEQYV. DNA for the CDR3: TGTGCCAGCAGCTTTGTAGCGGGAGGCCCCTACGAGCAGTACGTC.

CDR3 region: CSGGKGAQTEAFF. In DNA form, the CDR3 reads TGCAGCGGGGGGAAGGGGGCGCAAACTGAAGCTTTCTTT. This chain uses TRBV29-1 with TRBJ1-1; TRBD1 matches at 7 bases. This CDR3 has 13 amino acids. J gave up 5 bases and V 7 bases, and 10 bases lay outside the gene matches. Germline CDR1 SQVTM, CDR2 ANQGSEA.

The chain joins TRBV9 to TRBJ2-7; 11 bases are a match to TRBD1. This CDR3 contains 14 residues. The J segment lost 5 bases and the V segment lost 4 bases, leaving 5 bases of the junction unmatched. Germline V CDR1 and CDR2: SGDLS, YYNGEE. The CDR3, as DNA: TGTGCCAGCAGCTCACCGGGACAGGGGGACGAGCAGTACTTC. This gives the protein CASSSPGQGDEQYF.

The chain joins TRBV30 to TRBJ1-1; a possible D gene is TRBD1 (5 bases). The CDR3 is 13 amino acids. CDR1 is GTSNPN and CDR2 is SVGIG in the germline V gene (reference sequence). Trimming shortened V by 3 bases and J by 7 bases, and 15 bases separated the two germline ends. The CDR3 here is CAWSGDFTNEAFF. CDR3 nucleotide sequence: TGTGCCTGGAGCGGGGACTTCACTAATGAAGCTTTCTTT. Full variable domain (rest looked up from reference TRBV30 and TRBJ1-1): SQTIHQWPATLVQPVGSPLSLECTVEGTSNPNLYWYRQAAGRGLQLLFYSVGIGQISSEVPQNLSASRPQDRQFILSSKKLLLSDSGFYLCAWSGDFTNEAFFGQGTRLTVV.

The rearrangement links TRBV5-1 to TRBJ2-1; 7 bases match TRBD2. CDR1 is SGHRS, CDR2 YFSETQ, per germline. CDR3 length: 15 residues. The V and J ends lost 1 base and 4 bases, in that order; junction bases with no gene match: 5. Written as DNA, the CDR3 is TGCGCCAGCAGCTTGACTAGCGATCCTTACAATGAGCAGTTCTTC. Amino acids: CASSLTSDPYNEQFF.

V and J are TRBV5-1 and TRBJ2-1, with a tentative D call TRBD2 (7 bases). Germline V gene sequence: CDR1 SGHRS, CDR2 YFSETQ. This CDR3 has 15 residues. Trimming shortened V by 1 base and J by 4 bases, and 12 bases separated the two germline ends. DNA for the CDR3: TGCGCCAGCAGCTTGATGGGGGGGCCGTACAATGAGCAGTTCTTC. Amino acid sequence: CASSLMGGPYNEQFF.

This sequence joins TRBV18 and TRBJ2-5, with a possible D match to TRBD2 (6 bases). The CDR3 sequence is 18 residues long. Germline assignment: CDR1 KGHSH and CDR2 LQKENI. With 2 bases removed from V and 5 bases from J, the gap between germline ends came to 24 bases. DNA of the CDR3: TGTGCCAGCTCACCATCATTCGGTAGCGGATTAGACACGGAGACCCAGTACTTC. Protein: CASSPSFGSGLDTETQYF.

The rearrangement links TRBV7-9 to TRBJ2-7, with D tentatively TRBD1 (6 bases). This CDR3 spans 18 amino acids. V shed 5 bases and J shed 3 bases, with 26 bases lying between them. CDR1 is SEHNR, CDR2 FQNEAQ, per germline (reference sequence). CDR3 in DNA: TGTGCCAGCAGCCCACACACACAGGGCCAGCCAAACTTCTACGAGCAGTACTTC. Translation gives CASSPHTQGQPNFYEQYF.